The present T cell receptor (beta chain) was sequenced within a study of OX40 agonist ivuxolimab in advanced cancers. V dropped 5 bases and J dropped 6 bases, with 19 bases sitting between them. Per germline, CDR1 MNHEY and CDR2 SVGAGI. CDR3 size: 15 residues. Sequencing was performed with immunoSEQ multiplex PCR; in TCRdb, only in-frame clones are kept and a portion is missing. Counted here are some 71,000 clones, roughly 84% occurring once; the ten biggest clones make up less than 0.9%. V is TRBV6-5 and J is TRBJ2-5, with D perhaps given as TRBD1 or TRBD2 (5 bases each). The clonotype originates from an adult with an advanced solid tumor such as melanoma, head and neck, liver or kidney cancer. The sample in question was CD4+ or CD8+ T cells sorted from blood, obtained in a trial of the OX40 agonist ivuxolimab. CDR3 sequence: CASSGYGGVGKTQYF. In nucleotides, the CDR3 is TGTGCCAGCAGTGGGTATGGGGGAGTGGGAAAGACCCAGTACTTC.